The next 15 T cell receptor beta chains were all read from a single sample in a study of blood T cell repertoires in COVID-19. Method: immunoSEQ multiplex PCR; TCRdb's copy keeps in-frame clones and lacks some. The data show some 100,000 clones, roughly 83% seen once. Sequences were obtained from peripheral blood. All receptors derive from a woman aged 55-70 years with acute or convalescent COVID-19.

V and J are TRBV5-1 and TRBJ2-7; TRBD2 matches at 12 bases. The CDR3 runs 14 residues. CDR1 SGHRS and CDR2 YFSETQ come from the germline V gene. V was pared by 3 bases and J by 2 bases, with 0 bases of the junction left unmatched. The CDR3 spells CASSWTSGAYEQYF. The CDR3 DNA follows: TGCGCCAGCAGCTGGACTAGCGGGGCCTACGAGCAGTACTTC.

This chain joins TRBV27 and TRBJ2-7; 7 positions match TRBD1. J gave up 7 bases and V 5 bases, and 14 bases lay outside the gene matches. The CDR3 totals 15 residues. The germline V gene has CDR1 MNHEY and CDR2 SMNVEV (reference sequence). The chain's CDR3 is CASSPTTGPPGEQYF. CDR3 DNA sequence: TGTGCCAGCAGTCCCACGACAGGGCCTCCGGGGGAGCAGTACTTC.

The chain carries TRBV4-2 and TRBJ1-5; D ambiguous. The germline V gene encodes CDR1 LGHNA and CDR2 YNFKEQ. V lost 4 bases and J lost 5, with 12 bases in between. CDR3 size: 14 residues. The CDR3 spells CASSPISRDQPQHF. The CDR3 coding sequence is TGTGCCAGCAGCCCCATATCGCGGGATCAGCCCCAGCATTTT.

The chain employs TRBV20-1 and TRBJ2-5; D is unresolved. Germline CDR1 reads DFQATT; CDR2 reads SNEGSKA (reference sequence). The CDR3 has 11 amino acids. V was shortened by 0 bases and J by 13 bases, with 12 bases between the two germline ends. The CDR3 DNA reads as TGCAGTGCTAGAGATCTAATCCACTCGTACTTC. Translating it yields CSARDLIHSYF.

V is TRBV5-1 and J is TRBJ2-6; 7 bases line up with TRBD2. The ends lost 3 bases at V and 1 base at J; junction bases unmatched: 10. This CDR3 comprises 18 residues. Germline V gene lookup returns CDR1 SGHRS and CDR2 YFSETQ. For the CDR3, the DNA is TGCGCCAGCAGCTGGTCGGGGGGTACCCCATCTGGGGCCAACGTCCTGACTTTC. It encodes CASSWSGGTPSGANVLTF. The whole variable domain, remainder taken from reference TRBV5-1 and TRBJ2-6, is KAGVTQTPRYLIKTRGQQVTLSCSPISGHRSVSWYQQTPGQGLQFLFEYFSETQRNKGNFPGRFSGRQFSNSRSEMNVSTLELGDSALYLCASSWSGGTPSGANVLTFGAGSRLTVL.

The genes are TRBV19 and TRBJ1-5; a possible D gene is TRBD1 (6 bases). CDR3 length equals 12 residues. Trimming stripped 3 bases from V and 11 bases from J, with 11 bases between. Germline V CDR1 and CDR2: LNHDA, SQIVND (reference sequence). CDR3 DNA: TGTGCCAGTAGTATCGACAGGACGGCCCAGCATTTT. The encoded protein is CASSIDRTAQHF.

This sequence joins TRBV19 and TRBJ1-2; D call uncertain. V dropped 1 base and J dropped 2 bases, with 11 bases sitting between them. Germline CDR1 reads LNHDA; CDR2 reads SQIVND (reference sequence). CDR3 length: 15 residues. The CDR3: CASSIARGANYGYTF. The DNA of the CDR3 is TGTGCCAGTAGTATAGCCCGCGGCGCGAACTATGGCTACACCTTC.

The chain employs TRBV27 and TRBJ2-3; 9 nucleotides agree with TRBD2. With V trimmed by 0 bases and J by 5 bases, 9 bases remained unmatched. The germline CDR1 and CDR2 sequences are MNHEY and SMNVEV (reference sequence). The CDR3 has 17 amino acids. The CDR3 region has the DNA TGTGCCAGCAGTTTATCGTGGCGGGGGGGCCTGGTAGATACGCAGTATTTT. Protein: CASSLSWRGGLVDTQYF.

The CDR3 coding sequence is TGTGCCAGCAGCCAAGGCGGAGGGCAGAGTGAGCAGTTCTTC. This codes for CASSQGGGQSEQFF. The chain uses TRBV4-2 and TRBJ2-1; TRBD2 might be the D (6 bases). The CDR3 is made up of 14 amino acids. V was cut by 1 base and J by 9 bases, with 13 bases left in between. CDR1 and CDR2 from the germline V gene are LGHNA and YNFKEQ.

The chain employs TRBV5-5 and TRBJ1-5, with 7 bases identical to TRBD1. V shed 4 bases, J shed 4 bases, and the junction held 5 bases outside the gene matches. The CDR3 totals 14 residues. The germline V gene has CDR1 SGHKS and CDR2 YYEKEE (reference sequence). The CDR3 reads CASSEGAGNQPQHF. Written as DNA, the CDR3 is TGTGCCAGCAGCGAGGGGGCGGGTAATCAGCCCCAGCATTTT.

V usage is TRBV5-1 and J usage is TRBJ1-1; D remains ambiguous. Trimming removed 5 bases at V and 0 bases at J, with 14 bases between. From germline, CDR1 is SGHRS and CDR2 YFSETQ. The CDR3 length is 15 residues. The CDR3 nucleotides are TGCGCCAGCAGTCAAGGAGGAATGGTGAACACTGAAGCTTTCTTT. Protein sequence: CASSQGGMVNTEAFF.

CDR3 DNA sequence: TGTGCCACCAGTGCTGCAGGTGGCAGGAATACGCAGTATTTT. Its translation: CATSAAGGRNTQYF. The V and J genes are TRBV24-1 and TRBJ2-3; no reliable D call. Germline values: CDR1 KGHDR, CDR2 SFDVKD. V lost 5 bases, J lost 7 bases, and 15 bases lay in between. The CDR3 consists of 14 residues.

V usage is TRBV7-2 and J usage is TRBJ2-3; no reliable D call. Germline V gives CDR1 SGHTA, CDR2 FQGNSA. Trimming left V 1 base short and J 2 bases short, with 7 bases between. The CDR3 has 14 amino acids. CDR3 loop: CASSLGPVTDTQYF. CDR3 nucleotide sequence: TGTGCCAGCAGCTTAGGCCCGGTCACAGATACGCAGTATTTT.

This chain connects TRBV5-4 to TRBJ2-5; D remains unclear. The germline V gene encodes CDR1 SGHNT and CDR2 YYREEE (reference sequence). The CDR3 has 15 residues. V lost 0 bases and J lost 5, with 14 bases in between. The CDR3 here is CASSLGSTAGETQYF. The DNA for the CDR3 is TGTGCCAGCAGCTTGGGGTCTACCGCCGGGGAGACCCAGTACTTC.

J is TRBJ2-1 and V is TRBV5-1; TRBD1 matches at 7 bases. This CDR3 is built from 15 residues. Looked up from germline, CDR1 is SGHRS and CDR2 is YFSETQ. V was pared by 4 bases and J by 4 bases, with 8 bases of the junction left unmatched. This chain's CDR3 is CASSRQGPGYNEQFF. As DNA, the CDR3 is TGCGCCAGCAGCCGACAGGGTCCGGGGTACAATGAGCAGTTCTTC.